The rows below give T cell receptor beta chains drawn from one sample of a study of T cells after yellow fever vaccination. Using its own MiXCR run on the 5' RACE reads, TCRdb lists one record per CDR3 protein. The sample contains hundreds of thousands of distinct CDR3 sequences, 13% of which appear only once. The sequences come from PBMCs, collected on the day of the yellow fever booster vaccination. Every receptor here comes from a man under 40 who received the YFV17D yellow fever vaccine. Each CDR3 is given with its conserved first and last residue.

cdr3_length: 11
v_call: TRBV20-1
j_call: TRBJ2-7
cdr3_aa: CSEGDFGEQYF

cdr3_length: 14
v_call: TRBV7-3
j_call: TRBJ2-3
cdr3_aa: CASSLQRGADTQYF

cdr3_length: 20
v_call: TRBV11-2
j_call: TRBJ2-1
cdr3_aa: CASSFPEGASGSGSYNEQFF

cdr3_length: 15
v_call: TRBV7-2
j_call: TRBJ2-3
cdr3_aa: CASSVQSASTDTQYF

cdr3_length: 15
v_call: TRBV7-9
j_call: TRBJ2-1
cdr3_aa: CASSLGLAGKDEQFF

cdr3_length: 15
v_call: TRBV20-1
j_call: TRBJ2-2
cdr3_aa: CSARANGRSTGELFF

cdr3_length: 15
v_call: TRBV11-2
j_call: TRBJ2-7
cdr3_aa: CASRERGWGSSEQYF

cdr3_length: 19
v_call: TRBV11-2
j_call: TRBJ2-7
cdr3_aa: CASSLWGAGGLAEPYEQYF

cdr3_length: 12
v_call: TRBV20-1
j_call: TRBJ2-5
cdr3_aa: CSARTLQETQYF

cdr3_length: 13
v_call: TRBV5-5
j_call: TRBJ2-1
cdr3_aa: CASSLGAGTSELF

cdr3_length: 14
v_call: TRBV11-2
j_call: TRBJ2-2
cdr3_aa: CASSFRDDTGELFF

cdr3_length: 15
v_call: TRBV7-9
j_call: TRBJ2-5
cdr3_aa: CASSSIAGSRETQYF

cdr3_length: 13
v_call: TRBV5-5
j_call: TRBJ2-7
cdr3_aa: CASSLSTGGEQYF

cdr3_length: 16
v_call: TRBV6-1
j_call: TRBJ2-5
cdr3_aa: CASSQYSGRTQETQYF

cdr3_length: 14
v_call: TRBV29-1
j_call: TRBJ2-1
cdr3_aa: CSVDMASGLNEQFF

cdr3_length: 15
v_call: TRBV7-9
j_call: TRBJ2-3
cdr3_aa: CASRETRVWSDTQYF

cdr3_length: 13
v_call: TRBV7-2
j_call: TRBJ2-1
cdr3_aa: CASGKRERGEQFF

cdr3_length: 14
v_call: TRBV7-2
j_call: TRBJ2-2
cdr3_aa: CASSLVAGTGELFF

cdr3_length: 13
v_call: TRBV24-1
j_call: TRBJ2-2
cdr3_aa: CATSRQGNGELFF

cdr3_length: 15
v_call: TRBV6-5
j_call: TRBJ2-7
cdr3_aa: CASSSPRRLAYEQYF

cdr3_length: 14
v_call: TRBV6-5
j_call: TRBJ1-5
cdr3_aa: CASSLTGFREPQHF

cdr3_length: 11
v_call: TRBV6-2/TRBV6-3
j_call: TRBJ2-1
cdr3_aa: CASSYYQEQFF

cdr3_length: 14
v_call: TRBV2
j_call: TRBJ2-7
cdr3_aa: CASTFLAGEYEQYF

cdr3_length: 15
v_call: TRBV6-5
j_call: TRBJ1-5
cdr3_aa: CASSMAGGRHQPQHF

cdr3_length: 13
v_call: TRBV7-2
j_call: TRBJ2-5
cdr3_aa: CASTGQGGETQYF

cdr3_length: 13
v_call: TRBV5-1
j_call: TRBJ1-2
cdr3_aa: CASSDNPNYGYTF

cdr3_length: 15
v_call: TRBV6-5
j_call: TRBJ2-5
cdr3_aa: CASSYVLTGPETQYF

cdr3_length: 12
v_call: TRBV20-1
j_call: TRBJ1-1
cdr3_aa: CRVDRGITEAFF

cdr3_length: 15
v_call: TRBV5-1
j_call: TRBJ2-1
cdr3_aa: CASANELGKYNEQFF

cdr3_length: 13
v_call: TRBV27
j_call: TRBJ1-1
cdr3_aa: CASSTQARTEAFF

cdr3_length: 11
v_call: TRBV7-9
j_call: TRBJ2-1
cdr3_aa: CASSPGLAKFF

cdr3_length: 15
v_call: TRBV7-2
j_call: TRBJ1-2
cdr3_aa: CASSLSVGANYGYTF

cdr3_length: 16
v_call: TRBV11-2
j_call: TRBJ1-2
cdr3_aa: CASSSGGASPPYGYTF

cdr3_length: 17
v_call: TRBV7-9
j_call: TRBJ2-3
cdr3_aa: CASSLAFMGGYTDTQYF

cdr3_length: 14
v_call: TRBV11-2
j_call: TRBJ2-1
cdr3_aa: CASQLREGRNEQFF

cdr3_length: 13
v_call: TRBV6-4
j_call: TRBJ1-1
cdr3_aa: CASSRRTGLEAFF

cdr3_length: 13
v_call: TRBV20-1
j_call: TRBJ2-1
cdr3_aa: CSAPGTATNEQFF

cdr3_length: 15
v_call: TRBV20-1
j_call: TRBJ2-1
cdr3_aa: CSARVSRLPYNEQFF

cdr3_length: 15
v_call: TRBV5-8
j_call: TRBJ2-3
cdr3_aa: CASSLGDTYTDTQYF

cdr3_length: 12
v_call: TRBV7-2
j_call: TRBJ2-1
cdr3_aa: CASSFPRGEQFF

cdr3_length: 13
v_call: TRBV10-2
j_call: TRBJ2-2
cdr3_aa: CASRRTGGWELFF

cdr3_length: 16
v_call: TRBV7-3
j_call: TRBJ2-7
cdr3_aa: CASRMREGRDGYEQYF

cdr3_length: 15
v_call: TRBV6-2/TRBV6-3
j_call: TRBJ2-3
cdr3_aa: CASSLPGRNQDTQYF

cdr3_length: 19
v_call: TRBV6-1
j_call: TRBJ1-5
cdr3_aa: CASSKLRQGQGLFNQPQHF

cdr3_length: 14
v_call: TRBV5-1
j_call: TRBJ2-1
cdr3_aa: CASSSGMSYNEQFF